The 29 T cell receptor beta chains presented below share a single source sample, sequenced in a study of cytomegalovirus exposure and HLA in healthy donors. Vbeta (60) and Jbeta (13) primers were used in the PCR. The method was immunoSEQ multiplex PCR; TCRdb's version includes in-frame clones alone and lacks a portion of them. The sample shows approximately 150,000 clones, approximately 80% of them seen only once. Sequencing used PBMCs. The source is a woman in her 40s in good health and CMV-seronegative.

The CDR3 coding sequence is TGTGCCACGAGACAGGGCACAGATACGCAGTATTTT. Translating it yields CATRQGTDTQYF. The chain links TRBV19 to TRBJ2-3; the D gene is possibly TRBD1 (6 bases). The V gene lost 10 bases and the J gene lost 1 base, with 9 bases spanning the gap. Germline CDR1 is LNHDA and CDR2 is SQIVND (reference sequence). This CDR3 contains 12 residues.

V gene TRBV19 combines with J gene TRBJ2-2; 8 nucleotides align to TRBD1. CDR1 is LNHDA and CDR2 is SQIVND in the germline V gene (reference sequence). V shed 3 bases and J 1 base; nucleotides not matched to a gene: 13. The CDR3 covers 19 residues. For the CDR3, the DNA is TGTGCCAGTAGTATGTGGACAGGGAAAGGTGTTATGAACACCGGGGAGCTGTTTTTT. This translates into CASSMWTGKGVMNTGELFF.

The chain has TRBV5-6 and TRBJ1-2, with D tentatively TRBD1 (5 bases). The CDR3 runs to 14 residues. Trimming left V 2 bases short and J 1 base short, with 9 bases between. Germline V gene data show CDR1 as SGHDT and CDR2 as YYEEEE. Here the CDR3 DNA reads TGTGCCAGCAGCTTAATTCAGGGTAACTATGGCTACACCTTC. Translated: CASSLIQGNYGYTF.

This clone occurred a few times. The chain couples TRBV4-1 to TRBJ1-2; a possible D gene is TRBD1 (6 bases). The CDR3 has 14 residues. Germline V gene sequence: CDR1 MGHRA, CDR2 YSYEKL. The germline V and J ends were trimmed by 3 bases and 8 bases, with 16 bases remaining between them. The CDR3 DNA is TGCGCCAGCAGCCATCGCACAGGGCGTAAAGGCTACACCTTC. It translates to CASSHRTGRKGYTF.

The chain uses TRBV25-1 and TRBJ2-6; no clear D. V was cut by 4 bases and J by 2 bases, with 3 bases left in between. This CDR3 has 13 amino acids. Germline V gene lookup returns CDR1 MGHDK and CDR2 SYGVNS. CDR3: CASSVTGANVLTF. The CDR3 coding sequence is TGTGCCAGCAGTGTCACTGGGGCCAACGTCCTGACTTTC.

This sequence joins TRBV18 and TRBJ2-5, with D perhaps matching TRBD1 (6 bases). This CDR3 spans 14 amino acids. Per the germline V gene, CDR1 is KGHSH and CDR2 is LQKENI. V was cut by 2 bases and J by 9 bases, with 16 bases left in between. CDR3 protein: CASSPEGVLRAQYF. The CDR3 nucleotides are TGTGCCAGCTCACCAGAGGGGGTCCTGCGAGCCCAGTACTTC.

V is TRBV5-1 and J is TRBJ2-3, with TRBD1 matching over 8 bases. The CDR3 sequence is 15 residues long. The V and J ends lost 0 bases and 4 bases, in that order; junction bases with no gene match: 4. Germline-derived CDR1 and CDR2 are SGHRS and YFSETQ. The CDR3 DNA sequence: TGCGCCAGCAGCTTGGCAGGGGGCATCGCAGATACGCAGTATTTT. Its translation is CASSLAGGIADTQYF.

DNA of the CDR3: TGTGCCAGCAGCCTTACAGCGGGGGGGTACACCGGGGAGCTGTTTTTT. Translating it yields CASSLTAGGYTGELFF. The chain combines TRBV11-2 with TRBJ2-2; 10 bases line up with TRBD2. The CDR3 contains 16 residues. The germline V gene has CDR1 SGHAT and CDR2 FQNNGV. Trimming cost V 5 bases and J 3 bases; bases outside gene matches: 6.

This sequence joins TRBV7-8 and TRBJ1-2, with D tentatively TRBD1 (5 bases). V was shortened by 2 bases and J by 7 bases, with 11 bases between the two germline ends. The germline V gene has CDR1 SGHVS and CDR2 FQNEAQ. The CDR3 has 13 residues. The CDR3 is CASSLRTYAGYTF. In nucleotides, the CDR3 is TGTGCCAGCAGCTTAAGGACATACGCTGGCTACACCTTC.

V usage is TRBV7-9 and J usage is TRBJ2-7; possibly TRBD2 for D (5 bases). There are 16 residues in the CDR3. The V gene's germline CDR1 is SEHNR and CDR2 FQNEAQ (reference sequence). Trimming left V 5 bases short and J 2 bases short, with 19 bases between. CDR3 sequence (DNA): TGTGCCAGCAGCCTAAGACTACCCTCCGACCCCTACGAGCAGTACTTC. Translating gives CASSLRLPSDPYEQYF.

V gene TRBV19 combines with J gene TRBJ1-6; 8 bases map to TRBD1. CDR1 LNHDA and CDR2 SQIVND come from the germline V gene (reference sequence). This CDR3 spans 18 amino acids. The J segment lost 0 bases and the V segment lost 3 bases, leaving 7 bases of the junction unmatched. In nucleotides, the CDR3 is TGTGCCAGTAGTATGGGACAGGCCGCGAGCTCCTATAATTCACCCCTCCACTTT. Amino acid sequence: CASSMGQAASSYNSPLHF.

V is TRBV19 and J is TRBJ2-1, with TRBD2 as a possible D gene (5 bases). The CDR3 runs to 14 residues. In germline, CDR1 is LNHDA, CDR2 SQIVND (reference sequence). V lost 2 bases and J lost 12, with 17 bases in between. The CDR3 DNA reads TGTGCCAGTAGTATAACCGGGCTCTCCGAGGGGCAGTTCTTC. Residues: CASSITGLSEGQFF. Using reference TRBV19 and TRBJ2-1 for the parts outside the CDR3, the full variable domain is DGGITQSPKYLFRKEGQNVTLSCEQNLNHDAMYWYRQDPGQGLRLIYYSQIVNDFQKGDIAEGYSVSREKKESFPLTVTSAQKNPTAFYLCASSITGLSEGQFFGPGTRLTVL.

The V call is TRBV10-3, the J call TRBJ2-5; 7 bases line up with TRBD1. Germline V gives CDR1 ENHRY, CDR2 SYGVKD. This CDR3 has 16 amino acids. The J segment lost 5 bases and the V segment lost 2 bases, leaving 11 bases of the junction unmatched. The CDR3 is CAISEEGQGVSETQYF. For the CDR3, the DNA is TGTGCCATCAGTGAGGAGGGGCAGGGGGTGAGCGAGACCCAGTACTTC.

The V call is TRBV7-6, the J call TRBJ1-4; D gene ambiguous. Germline V gives CDR1 SGHVS, CDR2 FNYEAQ. The V and J ends lost 10 bases and 5 bases respectively, with 14 bases between them. The CDR3 length is 13 residues. CDR3 nucleotide sequence: TGTGCCATCGGGAATCCTTCCAATGAAAAACTGTTTTTT. It encodes CAIGNPSNEKLFF. The full variable domain, in which reference TRBV7-6 and TRBJ1-4 provide the parts outside the CDR3, is GAGVSQSPRYKVTKRGQDVALRCDPISGHVSLYWYRQALGQGPEFLTYFNYEAQQDKSGLPNDRFSAERPEGSISTLTIQRTEQRDSAMYRCAIGNPSNEKLFFGSGTQLSVL.

The CDR3 loop is CASSEQPGLAGTDTQYF. Written as DNA, the CDR3 is TGCGCCAGCAGTGAGCAACCGGGACTAGCGGGCACAGATACGCAGTATTTT. J is TRBJ2-3 and V is TRBV10-2, with TRBD2 matching over 11 bases. Unmatched junction bases numbered 5, after V lost 2 bases and J lost 1 base. CDR3 length: 17 amino acids. In germline, CDR1 is WSHSY, CDR2 SAAADI.

This clone turned up a few times. The chain joins TRBV2 to TRBJ1-2; D is undetermined. The CDR3 totals 13 residues. The V and J ends lost 5 bases and 8 bases respectively, with 15 bases between them. Germline-derived CDR1 and CDR2 are SNHLY and FYNNEI. CDR3 sequence reads: CASSLEVGRGYTF. For the CDR3, the DNA is TGTGCCAGCAGTCTAGAAGTAGGTCGGGGCTACACCTTC.

This clone turned up a few times. The chain recombines TRBV4-2 with TRBJ1-5; 12 nucleotides align to TRBD1. This CDR3 contains 17 residues. The V gene end was trimmed by 2 bases and the J gene end by 7 bases; junction bases not matched to a gene: 9. Germline CDR1 and CDR2: LGHNA and YNFKEQ. DNA of the CDR3: TGTGCCAGCAGCCAAACTTCCGGGACAGGGGGCAGGCAGCCCCAGCATTTT. It codes for CASSQTSGTGGRQPQHF.

J is TRBJ2-5 and V is TRBV15; 8 bases are shared with TRBD1. With 0 bases clipped from V and 6 bases from J, the junction kept 6 bases outside the gene matches. Germline V CDR1 and CDR2: LNHNV, YYDKDF (reference sequence). This CDR3 contains 15 residues. The CDR3 protein is CATSRDMDRAKTQYF. The CDR3 region has the DNA TGTGCCACCAGCAGAGATATGGACAGGGCCAAGACCCAGTACTTC.

V is TRBV10-3 and J is TRBJ1-1; D not certain. V lost 8 bases, J lost 1 base, and 14 bases lay in between. Germline V CDR1 and CDR2: ENHRY, SYGVKD. The CDR3 has 14 amino acids. The CDR3 DNA follows: TGTGCCATCGGAAAACTTGGAGCGAACACTGAAGCTTTCTTT. It specifies CAIGKLGANTEAFF.

This clone was seen only a few times. The chain combines TRBV10-3 with TRBJ1-2, with D possibly being TRBD1 (5 bases). Trimming stripped 8 bases from V and 7 bases from J, with 20 bases between. The CDR3 length is 14 residues. CDR1 is ENHRY and CDR2 is SYGVKD in the germline V gene. The CDR3 spells CAISNRETDVGYTF. CDR3 nucleotide sequence: TGTGCCATCTCCAATCGAGAGACAGATGTTGGCTACACCTTC.

This clone was found a few times. The rearrangement links TRBV6-1 to TRBJ2-7, with 7 bases fitting TRBD1. The junction had 11 bases not matched to a gene; V was cut back by 8 bases and J by 4 bases. The CDR3 has 14 residues. Germline CDR1 and CDR2: MNHNS and SASEGT. CDR3 residues: CASSESGQLYEQYF. In nucleotides, the CDR3 is TGTGCCAGCTCCGAGTCGGGACAGCTATACGAGCAGTACTTC.

This clone was seen more than once but under ten times. The chain carries TRBV6-4 and TRBJ1-5; the D gene is possibly TRBD1 (6 bases). V gave up 2 bases and J gave up 7 bases, with 30 bases separating them. The CDR3 totals 20 residues. The germline CDR1 and CDR2 sequences are MRHNA and SNTAGT. Here the CDR3 DNA reads TGTGCCAGCAGTGACCCCCCGGGGACGCCTAACAGGGTACGATGGCAGCCCCAGCATTTT. Its translation is CASSDPPGTPNRVRWQPQHF.

The chain combines TRBV5-4 with TRBJ1-6, with 10 bases fitting TRBD1. V dropped 3 bases and J dropped 4; count of bases not matched to a gene: 4. Looked up from germline, CDR1 is SGHNT and CDR2 is YYREEE (reference sequence). The CDR3 totals 16 residues. Written as DNA, the CDR3 is TGTGCCAGCAGCTCCGGGACAGGGGTTTATAATTCACCCCTCCACTTT. Translating gives CASSSGTGVYNSPLHF.

The CDR3, as DNA: TGCGCCAGCAGCCGGTGGACTAGCGGGGGTCGCACAGATACGCAGTATTTT. Encoded protein: CASSRWTSGGRTDTQYF. The J gene is TRBJ2-3, the V gene TRBV5-1; 13 positions agree with TRBD2. CDR1 is SGHRS, CDR2 YFSETQ, per germline. The CDR3 has 17 amino acids. Unmatched junction bases numbered 6, after V lost 4 bases and J lost 1 base.

The chain uses TRBV10-2 and TRBJ1-3, with TRBD1 matching over 10 bases. Germline V lookup: CDR1 WSHSY, CDR2 SAAADI. V was clipped by 6 bases and J by 7 bases; unmatched bases: 3. The CDR3 consists of 13 residues. The CDR3 spells CASRDRGRNTIYF. CDR3 nucleotide sequence: TGCGCCAGCAGAGACAGGGGGCGGAACACCATATATTTT.

The chain recombines TRBV19 with TRBJ1-2, with 8 bases aligning to TRBD1. From germline, CDR1 is LNHDA and CDR2 SQIVND (reference sequence). Unmatched junction bases numbered 6, after V lost 6 bases and J lost 6 bases. The CDR3 has 13 amino acids. CDR3 region: CASRNRGSDGYTF. Written as DNA, the CDR3 is TGTGCCAGTAGGAACAGGGGGAGCGATGGCTACACCTTC. The whole variable domain, filled in from reference TRBV19 and TRBJ1-2, reads DGGITQSPKYLFRKEGQNVTLSCEQNLNHDAMYWYRQDPGQGLRLIYYSQIVNDFQKGDIAEGYSVSREKKESFPLTVTSAQKNPTAFYLCASRNRGSDGYTFGSGTRLTVV.

This sequence joins TRBV13 and TRBJ1-5; 7 positions match TRBD1. CDR3 length: 14 amino acids. V lost 6 bases and J lost 2; bases outside the gene matches: 4. The V gene's germline CDR1 is PRHDT and CDR2 FYEKMQ (reference sequence). The CDR3 sequence: CASSSGQGNQPQHF. CDR3 nucleotide sequence: TGTGCCAGCAGTTCCGGACAGGGCAATCAGCCCCAGCATTTT.

V is TRBV7-8 and J is TRBJ2-7; 9 positions agree with TRBD2. V shed 5 bases and J 1 base; nucleotides not matched to a gene: 9. Germline values: CDR1 SGHVS, CDR2 FQNEAQ. This CDR3 is built from 16 residues. CDR3 in DNA: TGTGCCAGCAGCCCCAAAGGTAGCGGGGGTTCCTACGAGCAGTACTTC. Translated: CASSPKGSGGSYEQYF.

The V gene is TRBV6-1, the J gene TRBJ2-1; the match to TRBD2 covers 12 bases. CDR3 length: 14 amino acids. V shed 11 bases and J 6 bases; nucleotides not matched to a gene: 8. Germline values: CDR1 MNHNS, CDR2 SASEGT. The CDR3 protein is CAAAGLAGSNEQFF. In DNA form, the CDR3 reads TGTGCCGCGGCCGGACTAGCGGGAAGCAATGAGCAGTTCTTC.